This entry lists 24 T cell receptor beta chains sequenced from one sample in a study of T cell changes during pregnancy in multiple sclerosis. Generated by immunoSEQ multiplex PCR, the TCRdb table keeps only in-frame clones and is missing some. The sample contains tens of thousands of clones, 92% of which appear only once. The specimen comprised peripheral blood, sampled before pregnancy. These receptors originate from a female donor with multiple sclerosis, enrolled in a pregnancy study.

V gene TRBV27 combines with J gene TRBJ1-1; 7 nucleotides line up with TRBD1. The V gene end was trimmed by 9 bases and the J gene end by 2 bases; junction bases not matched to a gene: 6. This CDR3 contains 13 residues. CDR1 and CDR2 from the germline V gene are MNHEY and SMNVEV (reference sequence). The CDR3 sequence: CASRTGYNTEAFF. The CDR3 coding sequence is TGTGCCAGTCGGACAGGCTACAACACTGAAGCTTTCTTT.

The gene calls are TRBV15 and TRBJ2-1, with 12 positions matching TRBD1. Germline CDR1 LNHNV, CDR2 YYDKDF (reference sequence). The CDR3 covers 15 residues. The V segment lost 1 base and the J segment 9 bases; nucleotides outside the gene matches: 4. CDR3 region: CATSRGGQGAFEQFF. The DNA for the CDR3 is TGTGCCACCAGCAGAGGGGGACAGGGGGCGTTTGAGCAGTTCTTC.

The CDR3 sequence is CASGPYEQYF. CDR3 in DNA: TGTGCCAGCGGCCCCTACGAGCAGTACTTC. This rearrangement joins TRBV11-2 to TRBJ2-7; D ambiguous. Trimming left V 8 bases short and J 2 bases short, with 4 bases between. This CDR3 region has 10 residues. Germline V gives CDR1 SGHAT, CDR2 FQNNGV.

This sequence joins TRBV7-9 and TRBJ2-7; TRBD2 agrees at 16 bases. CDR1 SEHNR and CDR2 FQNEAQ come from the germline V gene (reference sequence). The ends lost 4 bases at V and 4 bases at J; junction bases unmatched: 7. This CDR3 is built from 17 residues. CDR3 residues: CASSSYGTSGRAYEQYF. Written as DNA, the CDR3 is TGTGCCAGCAGCTCCTACGGGACTAGCGGGAGGGCTTACGAGCAGTACTTC.

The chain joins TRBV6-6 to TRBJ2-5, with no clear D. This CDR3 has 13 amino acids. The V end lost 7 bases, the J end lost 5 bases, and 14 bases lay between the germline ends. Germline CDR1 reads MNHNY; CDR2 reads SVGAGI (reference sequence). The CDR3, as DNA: TGTGCCAGCACCCCGCGAGAAACCGAGACCCAGTACTTC. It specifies CASTPRETETQYF.

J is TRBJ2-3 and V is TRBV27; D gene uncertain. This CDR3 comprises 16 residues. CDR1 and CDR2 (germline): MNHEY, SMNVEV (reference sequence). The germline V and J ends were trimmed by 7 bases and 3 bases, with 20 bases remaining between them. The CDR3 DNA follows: TGTGCCAGCACTCCCCTGGGCATTGGCCGGACAGATACGCAGTATTTT. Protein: CASTPLGIGRTDTQYF.

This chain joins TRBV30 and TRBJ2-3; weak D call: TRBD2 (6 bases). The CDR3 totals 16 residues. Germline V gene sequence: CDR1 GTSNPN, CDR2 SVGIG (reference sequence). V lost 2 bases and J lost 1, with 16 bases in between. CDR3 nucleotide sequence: TGTGCCTGGAGTTCGCCGTGGAGGGCCGGCACAGATACGCAGTATTTT. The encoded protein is CAWSSPWRAGTDTQYF.

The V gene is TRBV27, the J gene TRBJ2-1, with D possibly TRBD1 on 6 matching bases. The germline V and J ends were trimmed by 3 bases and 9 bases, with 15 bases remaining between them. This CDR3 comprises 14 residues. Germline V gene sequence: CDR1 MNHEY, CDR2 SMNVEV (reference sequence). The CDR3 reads CASSFKRQAGEQFF. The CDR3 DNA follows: TGTGCCAGCAGTTTTAAAAGACAGGCCGGTGAGCAGTTCTTC.

The CDR3 DNA follows: TGTGCCAGCAGTGTACTAGGGAACACTGAAGCTTTCTTT. Translation gives CASSVLGNTEAFF. This chain joins TRBV6-1 and TRBJ1-1; unclear D gene. The germline V gene encodes CDR1 MNHNS and CDR2 SASEGT. The CDR3 has 13 amino acids. The germline V and J ends were trimmed by 4 bases and 1 base, with 7 bases remaining between them.

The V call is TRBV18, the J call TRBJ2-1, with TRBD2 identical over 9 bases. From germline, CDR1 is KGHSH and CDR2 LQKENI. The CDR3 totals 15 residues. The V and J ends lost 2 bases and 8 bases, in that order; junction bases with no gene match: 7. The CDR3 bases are TGTGCCAGCTCACCATCGTTAGCGGGAGACCATGAGCAGTTCTTC. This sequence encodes CASSPSLAGDHEQFF. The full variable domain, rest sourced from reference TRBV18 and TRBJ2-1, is NAGVMQNPRHLVRRRGQEARLRCSPMKGHSHVYWYRQLPEEGLKFMVYLQKENIIDESGMPKERFSAEFPKEGPSILRIQQVVRGDSAAYFCASSPSLAGDHEQFFGPGTRLTVL.

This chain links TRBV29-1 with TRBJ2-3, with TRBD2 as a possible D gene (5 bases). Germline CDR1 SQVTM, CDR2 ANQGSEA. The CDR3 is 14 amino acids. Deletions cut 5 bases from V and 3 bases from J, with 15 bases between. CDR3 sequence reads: CSVLDPGVTDTQYF. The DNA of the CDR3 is TGCAGCGTTCTCGATCCCGGGGTTACAGATACGCAGTATTTT.

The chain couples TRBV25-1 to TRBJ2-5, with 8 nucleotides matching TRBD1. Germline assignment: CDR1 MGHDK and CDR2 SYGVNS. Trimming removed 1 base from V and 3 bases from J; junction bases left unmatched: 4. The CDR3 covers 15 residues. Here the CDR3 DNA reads TGTGCCAGCAGTGAATTTAGGACAGGGAAAGAGACCCAGTACTTC. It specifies CASSEFRTGKETQYF.

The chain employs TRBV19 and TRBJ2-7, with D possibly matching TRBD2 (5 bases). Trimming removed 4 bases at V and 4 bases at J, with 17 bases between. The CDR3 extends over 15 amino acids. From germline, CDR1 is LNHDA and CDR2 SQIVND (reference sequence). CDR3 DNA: TGTGCCAGTAGTACTCATGCGGGCACGGGGTACGAGCAGTACTTC. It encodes CASSTHAGTGYEQYF.

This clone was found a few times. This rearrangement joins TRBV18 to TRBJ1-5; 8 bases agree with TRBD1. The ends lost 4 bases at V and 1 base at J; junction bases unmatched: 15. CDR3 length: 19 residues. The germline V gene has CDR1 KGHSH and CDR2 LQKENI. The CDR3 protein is CASSHVQGAVIGSNQPQHF. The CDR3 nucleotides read TGTGCCAGCTCACATGTCCAGGGGGCGGTCATTGGAAGCAATCAGCCCCAGCATTTT. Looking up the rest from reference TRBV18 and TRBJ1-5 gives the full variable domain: NAGVMQNPRHLVRRRGQEARLRCSPMKGHSHVYWYRQLPEEGLKFMVYLQKENIIDESGMPKERFSAEFPKEGPSILRIQQVVRGDSAAYFCASSHVQGAVIGSNQPQHFGDGTRLSIL.

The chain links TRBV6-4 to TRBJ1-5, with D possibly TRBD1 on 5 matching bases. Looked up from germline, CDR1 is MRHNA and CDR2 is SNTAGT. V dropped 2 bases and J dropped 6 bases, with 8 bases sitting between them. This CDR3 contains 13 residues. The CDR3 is CASSDRGGQPQHF. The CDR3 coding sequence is TGTGCCAGCAGTGACAGGGGAGGTCAGCCCCAGCATTTT.

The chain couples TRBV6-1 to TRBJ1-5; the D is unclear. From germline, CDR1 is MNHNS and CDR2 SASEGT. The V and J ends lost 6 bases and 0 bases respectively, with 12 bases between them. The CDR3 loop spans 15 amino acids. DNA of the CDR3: TGTGCCAGCAGAAACAGCGGGAATAGCAATCAGCCCCAGCATTTT. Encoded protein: CASRNSGNSNQPQHF.

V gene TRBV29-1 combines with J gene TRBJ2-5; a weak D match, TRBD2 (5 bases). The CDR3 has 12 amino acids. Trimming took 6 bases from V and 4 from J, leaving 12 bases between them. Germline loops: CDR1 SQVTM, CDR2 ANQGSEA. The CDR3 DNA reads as TGCAGCGTCCCTATGGGGAGAGAGACCCAGTACTTC. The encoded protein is CSVPMGRETQYF. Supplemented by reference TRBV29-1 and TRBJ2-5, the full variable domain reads SAVISQKPSRDICQRGTSLTIQCQVDSQVTMMFWYRQQPGQSLTLIATANQGSEATYESGFVIDKFPISRPNLTFSTLTVSNMSPEDSSIYLCSVPMGRETQYFGPGTRLLVL.

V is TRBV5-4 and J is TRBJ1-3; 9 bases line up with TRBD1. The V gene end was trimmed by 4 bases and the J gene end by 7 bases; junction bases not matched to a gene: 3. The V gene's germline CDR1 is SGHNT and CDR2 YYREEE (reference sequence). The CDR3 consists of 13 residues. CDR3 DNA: TGTGCCAGCAGCGAGGACAGGGGCAACACCATATATTTT. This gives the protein CASSEDRGNTIYF.

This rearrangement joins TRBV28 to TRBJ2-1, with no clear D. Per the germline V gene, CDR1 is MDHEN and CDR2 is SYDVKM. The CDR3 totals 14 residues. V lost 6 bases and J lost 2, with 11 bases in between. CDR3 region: CASSPTRTYNEQFF. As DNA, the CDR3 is TGTGCCAGCAGCCCCACGAGGACCTACAATGAGCAGTTCTTC. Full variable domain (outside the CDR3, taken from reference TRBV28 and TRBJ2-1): DVKVTQSSRYLVKRTGEKVFLECVQDMDHENMFWYRQDPGLGLRLIYFSYDVKMKEKGDIPEGYSVSREKKERFSLILESASTNQTSMYLCASSPTRTYNEQFFGPGTRLTVL.

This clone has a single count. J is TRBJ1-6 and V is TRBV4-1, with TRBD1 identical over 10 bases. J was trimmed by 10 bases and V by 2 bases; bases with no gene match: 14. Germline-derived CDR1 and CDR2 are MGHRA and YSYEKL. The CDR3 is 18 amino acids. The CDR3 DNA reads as TGCGCCAGCAGCCAAAGGTCAGGAGACAGGGGGCAGGAGTCACCCCTCCACTTT. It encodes CASSQRSGDRGQESPLHF.

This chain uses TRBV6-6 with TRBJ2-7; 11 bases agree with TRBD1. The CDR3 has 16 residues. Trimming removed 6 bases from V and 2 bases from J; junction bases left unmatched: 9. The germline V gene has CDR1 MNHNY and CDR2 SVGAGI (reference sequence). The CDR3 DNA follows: TGTGCCAGCAGAACCCCGGACAGGGGGCCTACCTACGAGCAGTACTTC. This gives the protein CASRTPDRGPTYEQYF.

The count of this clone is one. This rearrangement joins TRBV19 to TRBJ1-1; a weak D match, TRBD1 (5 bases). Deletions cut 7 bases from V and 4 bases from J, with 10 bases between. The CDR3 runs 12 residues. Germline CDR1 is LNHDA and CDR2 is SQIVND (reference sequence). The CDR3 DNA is TGTGCCAGTATGACGGGGGTCACTGAAGCTTTCTTT. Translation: CASMTGVTEAFF.

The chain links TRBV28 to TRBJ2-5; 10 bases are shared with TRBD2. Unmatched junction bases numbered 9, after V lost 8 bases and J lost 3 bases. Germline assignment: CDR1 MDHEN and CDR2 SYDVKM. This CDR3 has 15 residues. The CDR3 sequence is CASGRALAGEETQYF. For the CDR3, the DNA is TGTGCCAGCGGGAGAGCTCTAGCGGGAGAAGAGACCCAGTACTTC.

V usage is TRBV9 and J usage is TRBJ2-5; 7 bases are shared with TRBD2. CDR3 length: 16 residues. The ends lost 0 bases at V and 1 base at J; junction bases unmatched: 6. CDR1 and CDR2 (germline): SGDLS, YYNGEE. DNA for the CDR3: TGTGCCAGCAGCGTAGCCCCTAGCGGCGGCCAAGAGACCCAGTACTTC. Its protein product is CASSVAPSGGQETQYF.